The present entry profiles one TCR beta chain with its context. The antigen remains unidentified. One end of the junction does not line up with germline, which may come from a read error. This CDR3 comprises 15 residues. Germline V lookup: CDR1 SSHAT, CDR2 FNYEAQ (reference sequence). The data belong to a study of cytomegalovirus exposure and HLA in healthy donors. Measured with immunoSEQ multiplex PCR; TCRdb has only the in-frame clones, and not every one. This sample carries 200,000 to 250,000 clones, almost 90% of them seen once, and the ten largest clones take around 3%. The study's findings and limits: Some TCR beta chains (about 180 of them) were listed as cytomegalovirus-associated.

Sequenced input: PBMCs. The J gene is TRBJ2-1, the V gene TRBV7-7; 8 bases are shared with TRBD2. The sequence was collected from a woman aged 18-30 years in good health and CMV-seronegative. The CDR3 DNA reads TGTGCTAGCAGCCAGTCCGCAGCGGGAGTCAATGAGCAGTTCTTC. It specifies CASSQSAAGVNEQFF.